One and the same sample provided the 23 T cell receptor beta chains below, sequenced in a study of T cells in localized non-small cell lung cancer. Clones were read by immunoSEQ multiplex PCR, and TCRdb kept only the in-frame ones, dropping some. This sample has about 7,900 clones, with around 93% found just once. This material consisted of peripheral blood, taken before any cancer treatment. The receptors stem from a woman aged 35-75 years with stage I lung adenocarcinoma.

The V gene is TRBV7-9, the J gene TRBJ2-3; 14 bases are shared with TRBD2. The germline V gene has CDR1 SEHNR and CDR2 FQNEAQ (reference sequence). This CDR3 region has 16 residues. Unmatched junction bases numbered 6, after V lost 5 bases and J lost 5 bases. The CDR3 DNA is TGTGCCAGCAGCCCCGGGACTAGCGGGAGCCAAGATACGCAGTATTTT. Protein: CASSPGTSGSQDTQYF.

This chain uses TRBV5-3 with TRBJ2-2; TRBD1 might be the D (6 bases). TRBV5-3 is assigned to the ORF class and has an uncertain function. CDR3 length: 18 residues. V was trimmed by 1 base and J by 6 bases, leaving 22 bases between them. In DNA form, the CDR3 reads TGTGCCAGAAGCTTGAATAAGGCTAGGGGGAATGGTCCCGGGGAGCTGTTTTTT. As protein: CARSLNKARGNGPGELFF.

The chain combines TRBV6-5 with TRBJ1-3, with D possibly being TRBD1 (6 bases). The germline V gene has CDR1 MNHEY and CDR2 SVGAGI. The V end was cut by 3 bases, the J end by 2 bases, with 11 bases between. The CDR3 spans 15 residues. The CDR3 DNA is TGTGCCAGCAGTTATCAGGGGATTACTGGAAACACCATATATTTT. Protein: CASSYQGITGNTIYF.

The chain uses TRBV11-2 and TRBJ2-7; possible D gene TRBD2, 5 bases. Germline V gene lookup returns CDR1 SGHAT and CDR2 FQNNGV. This CDR3 spans 13 amino acids. V was pared by 2 bases and J by 6 bases, with 11 bases between. CDR3 region: CASSLFTGSEQYF. DNA for the CDR3: TGTGCCAGCAGCTTATTCACGGGGTCCGAGCAGTACTTC.

The gene calls are TRBV7-8 and TRBJ1-2; D is unclear. V was pared by 0 bases and J by 2 bases, with 10 bases between. The CDR3 loop spans 15 amino acids. From germline, CDR1 is SGHVS and CDR2 FQNEAQ. The CDR3 DNA follows: TGTGCCAGCAGCTTAGCGCATGACCGCAACTATGGCTACACCTTC. This translates into CASSLAHDRNYGYTF.

CDR3 in amino acids: CASSTPEGDRVSYYGYTF. For the CDR3, the DNA is TGTGCCAGCAGCACCCCCGAGGGGGACAGGGTCTCTTACTATGGCTACACCTTC. The chain has TRBV7-9 and TRBJ1-2, with 9 bases lining up with TRBD1. Germline loops: CDR1 SEHNR, CDR2 FQNEAQ (reference sequence). This CDR3 contains 18 residues. With 5 bases clipped from V and 3 bases from J, the junction kept 16 bases outside the gene matches.

V and J are TRBV10-3 and TRBJ2-5; 10 nucleotides line up with TRBD1. The CDR3 length is 14 residues. Unmatched junction bases numbered 5, after V lost 5 bases and J lost 5 bases. Per germline, CDR1 ENHRY and CDR2 SYGVKD. CDR3 sequence (DNA): TGTGCCATCAGTACGGGACAGGGGTGGGAGACCCAGTACTTC. This encodes CAISTGQGWETQYF.

The gene calls are TRBV18 and TRBJ2-3; tentative D call: TRBD1 (6 bases). Germline V gene data show CDR1 as KGHSH and CDR2 as LQKENI. Trimming took off 5 bases at V and 6 bases at J, with 15 bases between the two ends. CDR3 length equals 14 residues. In DNA, the CDR3 is TGTGCCAGCTCAACACAGGGATTGTCGGATACGCAGTATTTT. The encoded protein is CASSTQGLSDTQYF.

CDR3 protein: CASSRGQGAAGELFF. The CDR3 bases are TGCGCCAGCAGCAGGGGACAGGGGGCAGCCGGGGAGCTGTTTTTT. V usage is TRBV4-1 and J usage is TRBJ2-2; 12 nucleotides align to TRBD1. Germline V gene data show CDR1 as MGHRA and CDR2 as YSYEKL. The CDR3 loop spans 15 amino acids. Germline trimming cut 5 bases from V and 6 bases from J; bases unmatched to any gene: 4.

This chain joins TRBV7-3 and TRBJ2-1; 8 bases agree with TRBD1. V lost 5 bases, J lost 0 bases, and 6 bases stayed unmatched. This CDR3 has 16 residues. CDR1 and CDR2 (germline): SGHTA, FQGTGA. DNA for the CDR3: TGTGCCAGCAGCGTCGGGACAGGACTCTCCTACAATGAGCAGTTCTTC. It yields the protein CASSVGTGLSYNEQFF.

The chain recombines TRBV6-5 with TRBJ2-1, with unresolved D. Germline CDR1 is MNHEY and CDR2 is SVGAGI. V was trimmed by 3 bases and J by 1 base, leaving 13 bases between them. This CDR3 is 16 amino acids long. The CDR3, as DNA: TGTGCCAGCAGTTATGGGTGGGTATCTTCCTACAATGAGCAGTTCTTC. It codes for CASSYGWVSSYNEQFF.

This sequence joins TRBV29-1 and TRBJ1-1, with a possible D match to TRBD1 (5 bases). The V gene lost 4 bases and the J gene lost 6 bases, with 12 bases spanning the gap. Germline CDR1 SQVTM, CDR2 ANQGSEA. CDR3 length: 12 residues. In nucleotides, the CDR3 is TGCAGCGTTGGGGAAGGACACCCTGAAGCTTTCTTT. This encodes CSVGEGHPEAFF.

The rearrangement links TRBV5-8 to TRBJ2-7, with D perhaps TRBD1 or TRBD2 (5 bases each). Trimming left V 0 bases short and J 2 bases short, with 9 bases between. CDR1 and CDR2 from the germline V gene are SGHTS and YDEGEE. The CDR3 extends over 14 amino acids. CDR3 sequence: CASSLVQGPYEQYF. CDR3 DNA: TGTGCCAGCAGCTTGGTTCAGGGACCCTACGAGCAGTACTTC.

This chain uses TRBV4-2 with TRBJ2-2; no clear D. CDR3 length: 14 residues. The germline gives CDR1 LGHNA, CDR2 YNFKEQ. Between the trimmed V and J ends, which lost 0 bases and 6 bases, there was a span of 8 bases. This CDR3 reads CASSQDYGAGELFF. The CDR3 coding sequence is TGTGCCAGCAGCCAAGATTACGGAGCCGGGGAGCTGTTTTTT.

The CDR3 DNA is TGTGCCAGCAGTTACGCTGCAGGGGGAGTGAATTCACCCCTCCACTTT. It yields the protein CASSYAAGGVNSPLHF. The chain joins TRBV6-5 to TRBJ1-6; 7 positions agree with TRBD1. V lost 2 bases to trimming and J lost 7 bases; unmatched junction nucleotides: 8. CDR3 size: 16 residues. Looked up from germline, CDR1 is MNHEY and CDR2 is SVGAGI.

This chain connects TRBV19 to TRBJ1-5; possible D gene TRBD1, 5 bases. V lost 7 bases and J 3 bases, leaving 19 bases between the germline ends. Germline CDR1 LNHDA, CDR2 SQIVND (reference sequence). This CDR3 comprises 16 residues. This CDR3 reads CASTSPGEGFNQPQHF. CDR3 in DNA: TGTGCCAGTACCTCCCCGGGGGAGGGCTTCAATCAGCCCCAGCATTTT. The variable domain in full, with the rest retrieved from reference TRBV19 and TRBJ1-5, is DGGITQSPKYLFRKEGQNVTLSCEQNLNHDAMYWYRQDPGQGLRLIYYSQIVNDFQKGDIAEGYSVSREKKESFPLTVTSAQKNPTAFYLCASTSPGEGFNQPQHFGDGTRLSIL.

V and J are TRBV4-2 and TRBJ2-3; 9 nucleotides agree with TRBD2. Germline loops: CDR1 LGHNA, CDR2 YNFKEQ. This CDR3 region has 17 residues. J gave up 4 bases and V 2 bases, and 10 bases lay outside the gene matches. The CDR3 DNA sequence: TGTGCCAGCAGCCAACAAGCTAGCGGGGAGGGGTCAGATACGCAGTATTTT. Translated: CASSQQASGEGSDTQYF.

V is TRBV19 and J is TRBJ1-1, with D tentatively TRBD1 (5 bases). Trimming pared 2 bases from V and 1 base from J, leaving 14 bases between. There are 16 residues in the CDR3. Germline V CDR1 and CDR2: LNHDA, SQIVND (reference sequence). The CDR3 loop reads CASSINRGTGNTEAFF. The CDR3, as DNA: TGTGCCAGTAGTATAAATCGGGGGACGGGGAACACTGAAGCTTTCTTT.

The chain links TRBV5-4 to TRBJ2-7; D might be TRBD1 or TRBD2, each matching 5 bases. The germline V and J ends were trimmed by 3 bases and 4 bases, with 17 bases remaining between them. The germline gives CDR1 SGHNT, CDR2 YYREEE (reference sequence). CDR3 length: 15 amino acids. Written as DNA, the CDR3 is TGTGCCAGCAGCTCGTCCCGGGACGGAATTTACGAGCAGTACTTC. This encodes CASSSSRDGIYEQYF. The full variable domain, with the rest looked up from reference TRBV5-4 and TRBJ2-7, is ETGVTQSPTHLIKTRGQQVTLRCSSQSGHNTVSWYQQALGQGPQFIFQYYREEENGRGNFPPRFSGLQFPNYSSELNVNALELDDSALYLCASSSSRDGIYEQYFGPGTRLTVT.

The gene calls are TRBV15 and TRBJ2-1; 14 bases match TRBD2. J was trimmed by 12 bases and V by 5 bases; bases with no gene match: 9. Germline assignment: CDR1 LNHNV and CDR2 YYDKDF (reference sequence). The CDR3 loop spans 15 amino acids. The CDR3 sequence: CATSGRLAGGPAQFF. CDR3 in DNA: TGTGCCACCAGCGGAAGACTAGCGGGAGGGCCTGCGCAGTTCTTC.

The gene calls are TRBV9 and TRBJ1-6; D is undetermined. The CDR3 is 14 amino acids. Trimming took off 0 bases at V and 7 bases at J, with 8 bases between the two ends. Per germline, CDR1 SGDLS and CDR2 YYNGEE. CDR3 coding DNA: TGTGCCAGCAGCGTAGCGGCACAGAATTCACCCCTCCACTTT. Encoded protein: CASSVAAQNSPLHF.

This clone was found once. This chain uses TRBV2 with TRBJ2-7; tentatively, D is TRBD1 (7 bases). The CDR3 runs to 14 residues. Germline V gene data show CDR1 as SNHLY and CDR2 as FYNNEI. With 3 bases removed from V and 4 bases from J, the gap between germline ends came to 13 bases. CDR3 coding DNA: TGTGCCAGCAGTGATGGCAGGGGGACTTACGAGCAGTACTTC. This gives the protein CASSDGRGTYEQYF.

A single count supports this clone. The chain has TRBV4-1 and TRBJ2-5, with a weak D call TRBD2 (5 bases). V dropped 6 bases and J dropped 5 bases, with 13 bases sitting between them. The CDR3 has 13 amino acids. CDR1 and CDR2 from the germline V gene are MGHRA and YSYEKL. For the CDR3, the DNA is TGCGCCAGCAGTGTACTCCGAGGGGAGACCCAGTACTTC. Amino acids: CASSVLRGETQYF.